A selection of T cell receptor beta chains follows, all from one sample in a study of human T cells and chemical hapten exposure. From the RACE reads, TCRdb called clonotypes with MiXCR, one entry per CDR3 protein. In the table there are more than 110,000 distinct CDR3 sequences, around 11% of which are singletons. The sample here was whole blood, taken in connection with sensitization to the hapten diphenylcyclopropenone (DPC). Every receptor here comes from a woman in her forties or fifties with alopecia areata. Some clones in this sample may be carry-over from other donors' samples. The CDR3 runs from the conserved cysteine through the conserved F or W. Fields, in order: D gene, V gene, J gene, clone size, CDR3 protein, CDR3 DNA. The D gene is left open where the match is weak. Only some rows state a clone size, as once, few, many or a class for expanded clones.

>-|TRBV11-2|TRBJ2-7|-
CASSLNRGGYEQYF
TGTGCCAGCAGCTTAAACAGGGGGGGTTACGAGCAGTACTTC
>TRBD2|TRBV29-1|TRBJ2-3|-
CSLRLAGGRGGTDTQYF
TGCAGCCTCCGTCTAGCGGGAGGGAGAGGCGGCACAGATACGCAGTATTTT
>-|TRBV29-1|TRBJ1-5|-
CSVDQGSGVNQPQHF
TGCAGCGTTGACCAGGGGAGCGGGGTCAATCAGCCCCAGCATTTT
>TRBD1|TRBV19|TRBJ1-1|many
CASSTGTGGENTEAFF
TGTGCCAGTAGTACCGGGACAGGGGGCGAGAACACTGAAGCTTTCTTT
>-|TRBV14|TRBJ2-1|-
CASSQEIRAAVNEQFF
TGTGCCAGCAGCCAAGAAATTAGGGCCGCAGTCAATGAGCAGTTCTTC
>-|TRBV12-3/TRBV12-4|TRBJ1-1|many
CASRGRSSTEAFF
TGTGCCAGCAGGGGACGGTCAAGCACTGAAGCTTTCTTT
>-|TRBV19|TRBJ2-7|-
CASSYLDRSQGQYF
TGTGCCAGTAGTTACCTTGACAGGTCCCAGGGGCAGTACTTC
>-|TRBV19|TRBJ2-2|-
CASIPAGLYTGELFF
TGTGCCAGTATCCCCGCAGGTCTTTACACCGGGGAGCTGTTTTTT
>TRBD2|TRBV7-9|TRBJ2-5|few
CASSAGTSGRFETQYF
TGTGCCAGCAGCGCAGGGACTAGCGGGAGGTTTGAGACCCAGTACTTC
>-|TRBV10-3|TRBJ1-2|-
CAISAGNYGYTF
TGTGCCATCAGTGCGGGGAACTATGGCTACACCTTC
>-|TRBV27|TRBJ2-3|few
CASRRFSLADTQYF
TGTGCTTCAAGGAGGTTTTCTCTTGCAGATACGCAGTATTTT
>TRBD1|TRBV7-9|TRBJ2-7|few
CASSLGQGGQGAYEQYF
TGTGCCAGCAGCTTAGGCCAAGGTGGACAGGGGGCCTACGAGCAGTACTTC
>TRBD2|TRBV24-1|TRBJ2-1|-
CATSDSGGPSGWAYNEQFF
TGTGCCACCAGTGATTCTGGGGGACCTAGCGGTTGGGCCTACAATGAGCAGTTCTTC
>TRBD2|TRBV7-3|TRBJ2-2|many
CASSKGLAAGELFF
TGTGCCAGCAGCAAGGGACTAGCGGCCGGGGAGCTGTTTTTT
>-|TRBV4-3|TRBJ2-3|-
CASSQGAGRSVDTQYF
TGCGCCAGCAGCCAAGGTGCGGGACGGAGTGTAGATACGCAGTATTTT
>TRBD1|TRBV20-1|TRBJ1-2|-
CSAREGRGAYGYTF
TGCAGTGCTAGAGAGGGCAGGGGGGCCTATGGCTACACCTTC
>-|TRBV4-1|TRBJ2-3|many
CSSSARVDTDTQYF
TGCAGCAGCAGCGCCCGGGTAGATACAGATACGCAGTATTTT
>TRBD1|TRBV2|TRBJ1-5|-
CASSESRQGAQPQHF
TGTGCCAGCAGTGAATCCCGACAGGGGGCTCAGCCCCAGCATTTT
>-|TRBV7-9|TRBJ1-5|-
CASSSSLAGADQPQHF
TGTGCCAGCAGCTCCTCATTGGCGGGGGCGGATCAGCCCCAGCATTTT
>-|TRBV28|TRBJ1-1|many
CASRPMTGVGTEAFF
TGTGCCAGCAGACCAATGACAGGTGTTGGCACTGAAGCTTTCTTT
>-|TRBV11-2|TRBJ2-5|few
CASSSGTTSRETQYF
TGTGCCAGCAGCTCCGGGACAACCTCGAGGGAGACCCAGTACTTC
>TRBD1|TRBV15|TRBJ1-6|many
CATSGTVPSPLHF
TGTGCCACCAGTGGGACAGTACCATCACCCCTCCACTTT
>-|TRBV5-1|TRBJ2-7|-
CASSLGERTYEQYF
TGCGCCAGCAGCTTGGGGGAAAGGACCTACGAGCAGTACTTC
>TRBD1|TRBV20-1|TRBJ1-6|-
CSARVIGTDTSPLHF
TGCAGTGCTAGGGTTATCGGGACAGACACTTCACCCCTCCACTTT
>-|TRBV7-2|TRBJ1-4|many
CASSARGRAATNEKLFF
TGTGCCAGCAGCGCGAGGGGCAGGGCCGCCACTAATGAAAAACTGTTTTTT
>-|TRBV15|TRBJ2-2|-
CATSRDQGTNTGELFF
TGTGCCACCAGCAGAGATCAGGGAACGAACACCGGGGAGCTGTTTTTT
>TRBD1|TRBV29-1|TRBJ1-1|few
CSVGDRGTEVFF
TGCAGCGTCGGAGACAGGGGAACTGAAGTTTTCTTT
>TRBD2|TRBV29-1|TRBJ2-1|-
CSAGLAGATNEQFF
TGCAGCGCTGGACTAGCGGGAGCCACCAATGAGCAGTTCTTC
>TRBD2|TRBV9|TRBJ2-5|few
CASSGGLAGGAETQYF
TGTGCCAGCAGCGGGGGCCTAGCGGGAGGGGCGGAGACCCAGTACTTC
>-|TRBV7-2|TRBJ1-1|-
CASRRGGLNTEAFF
TGTGCCAGCAGGAGGGGGGGGCTGAACACTGAAGCTTTCTTT
>TRBD2|TRBV7-2|TRBJ2-5|few
CASSPLAGDETQYF
TGTGCCAGCAGCCCTTTAGCGGGAGACGAGACCCAGTACTTC
>TRBD1|TRBV6-5|TRBJ1-6|few
CASTPLTGTSPLHF
TGTGCCAGCACCCCCTTGACAGGGACATCACCCCTCCACTTT
>-|TRBV14|TRBJ2-3|-
CASSQDPVRNTQYF
TGTGCCAGCAGCCAAGACCCCGTAAGAAATACGCAGTATTTT
>-|TRBV18|TRBJ1-1|-
CASSPRQTGTEAFF
TGTGCCAGCTCACCACGCCAAACCGGGACTGAAGCTTTCTTT
>TRBD2|TRBV12-3/TRBV12-4|TRBJ2-1|many
CASRGSGRPPYNEQFF
TGTGCCAGCAGGGGTAGCGGGAGGCCCCCCTACAATGAGCAGTTCTTC
>-|TRBV7-8|TRBJ2-2|few
CASSLARPGELFF
TGTGCCAGCAGCTTAGCGAGGCCCGGGGAGCTGTTTTTT
>TRBD2|TRBV5-4|TRBJ2-1|few
CASSLVTGFGGRDYNEQFF
TGTGCCAGCAGCCTCGTTACAGGGTTTGGCGGGAGGGACTACAATGAGCAGTTCTTC
>-|TRBV12-5|TRBJ2-2|few
CASGLVRGAGSGELFF
TGTGCTAGTGGTTTGGTACGAGGGGCCGGGTCCGGGGAGCTGTTTTTT
>-|TRBV11-2|TRBJ2-1|-
CASSLAILSYNEQFF
TGTGCCAGCAGTTTGGCCATTCTCTCCTACAATGAGCAGTTCTTC
>TRBD1|TRBV6-5|TRBJ2-3|few
CASSQGTVNIDTQYF
TGTGCCAGCAGTCAAGGGACAGTTAACATAGATACGCAGTATTTT
>-|TRBV7-8|TRBJ2-5|-
CASSPRGGRETQYF
TGTGCCAGCAGCCCTAGAGGGGGTCGTGAGACCCAGTACTTC
>-|TRBV10-3|TRBJ2-5|once
CAISEGGSSPQETQYF
TGTGCCATCAGTGAGGGGGGGAGTTCCCCGCAAGAGACCCAGTACTTC
>TRBD2|TRBV7-9|TRBJ2-4|few
CASSFPGVRREGEEFPGKNIQYF
TGTGCCAGCAGCTTCCCAGGGGTTAGGCGGGAGGGCGAAGAGTTCCCTGGCAAAAACATTCAGTACTTC
>-|TRBV9|TRBJ1-1|many
CASSPRIGGGTEAFF
TGTGCCAGCAGCCCCAGGATCGGAGGGGGCACTGAAGCTTTCTTT
>TRBD2|TRBV11-2|TRBJ2-2|-
CASSLGGAGVMRSTGELFF
TGTGCCAGCAGCTTAGGCGGCGCGGGAGTGATGAGGTCCACCGGGGAGCTGTTTTTT
>-|TRBV6-2/TRBV6-3|TRBJ2-1|-
CASSYSRLNEQFF
TGTGCCAGCAGTTACTCGAGATTAAATGAGCAGTTCTTC
>-|TRBV20-1|TRBJ2-3|few
CSAPSTSTSTDTQYF
TGCAGTGCTCCCTCAACTAGCACGAGCACAGATACGCAGTATTTT
>-|TRBV28|TRBJ1-1|-
CASSFGRVGAFF
TGTGCCAGCAGTTTCGGCAGGGTGGGGGCTTTCTTT
>-|TRBV5-4|TRBJ2-3|few
CASSPSGASIADTQYF
TGTGCCAGCAGCCCGTCGGGGGCTTCGATCGCAGATACGCAGTATTTT
>TRBD1|TRBV12-3/TRBV12-4|TRBJ1-2|few
CASNTLWQQGGSGYTF
TGTGCCAGCAACACACTTTGGCAACAGGGGGGTAGTGGCTACACCTTC
>TRBD2|TRBV29-1|TRBJ2-1|once
CSVGLAGARSYNEQFF
TGCAGCGTTGGGCTAGCGGGAGCTCGCTCCTACAATGAGCAGTTCTTC
>-|TRBV4-1|TRBJ1-2|-
CASSQDGDGYTF
TGCGCCAGCAGCCAAGATGGGGATGGCTACACCTTC
>-|TRBV20-1|TRBJ2-7|few
CSVTGKLGEQYF
TGCAGTGTCACGGGGAAACTGGGCGAGCAGTACTTC
>-|TRBV18|TRBJ2-5|-
CASSRASQETQYF
TGTGCCAGCTCCAGAGCGTCCCAAGAGACCCAGTACTTC
>-|TRBV7-3|TRBJ2-6|many
CASSRRNSGAGANVLTF
TGTGCCAGCAGCCGTAGGAACTCAGGGGCTGGGGCCAACGTCCTGACTTTC
>-|TRBV5-6|TRBJ1-3|-
CASSFLCGSGNTIYF
TGTGCCAGCAGCTTCTTATGCGGCTCGGGAAACACCATATATTTT
>TRBD1|TRBV10-3|TRBJ2-1|-
CAISEPGTGGNEQFF
TGTGCCATCAGTGAGCCCGGGACAGGGGGCAATGAGCAGTTCTTC
>-|TRBV7-2|TRBJ1-4|many
CASSLGDTFNEKLFF
TGTGCCAGCAGCTTAGGGGACACCTTTAATGAAAAACTGTTTTTT
>TRBD2|TRBV11-2|TRBJ2-5|-
CASSFARSGRARETQYF
TGTGCCAGCAGCTTCGCACGTAGCGGGAGGGCCCGGGAGACCCAGTACTTC